The 12 T cell receptor beta chains below come from one sample, sequenced in a study of T cell responses to AZD1222 COVID-19 vaccine. Data came from immunoSEQ multiplex PCR; TCRdb stores just in-frame clones and leaves some out. The sample carries roughly 77,000 clones, 80% to 95% recorded once. The sample here was peripheral blood, taken 28 days after the second AZD1222 dose. The source of these receptors is an adult who received the AZD1222 COVID-19 vaccine.

V is TRBV18 and J is TRBJ2-1, with a tentative D call TRBD1 (6 bases). This CDR3 comprises 16 residues. Germline CDR1 reads KGHSH; CDR2 reads LQKENI. The V end lost 2 bases, the J end lost 2 bases, and 13 bases lay between the germline ends. The CDR3 sequence: CASSPSSGHPYNEQFF. The CDR3 nucleotides are TGTGCCAGCTCACCATCGTCGGGACACCCCTACAATGAGCAGTTCTTC.

This chain links TRBV5-6 with TRBJ1-1; D might be TRBD1 (5 bases). CDR1 and CDR2 from the germline V gene are SGHDT and YYEEEE. The CDR3 has 14 residues. V was cut by 1 base and J by 1 base, with 8 bases left in between. The CDR3: CASSLYQGNTEAFF. In DNA form, the CDR3 reads TGTGCCAGCAGCTTGTATCAGGGGAACACTGAAGCTTTCTTT.

The chain recombines TRBV27 with TRBJ2-3; possibly TRBD1 or TRBD2 for D (5 bases each). Germline loops: CDR1 MNHEY, CDR2 SMNVEV (reference sequence). The CDR3 sequence is 17 residues long. Trimming stripped 4 bases from V and 4 bases from J, with 21 bases between. CDR3 DNA: TGTGCCAGCAGTTGGTCCCCGGGACCCACTCTATCAGATACGCAGTATTTT. It specifies CASSWSPGPTLSDTQYF.

The CDR3 here is CASSIRGTSHTGELFF. The CDR3 region has the DNA TGTGCCAGTAGTATTAGGGGAACCTCGCACACCGGGGAGCTGTTTTTT. V is TRBV19 and J is TRBJ2-2; D may be TRBD1 (5 bases). Looked up from germline, CDR1 is LNHDA and CDR2 is SQIVND (reference sequence). The CDR3 consists of 16 residues. The V end lost 3 bases, the J end lost 3 bases, and 14 bases lay between the germline ends.

The rearrangement joins TRBV29-1 to TRBJ1-1, with 8 nucleotides matching TRBD1. The germline gives CDR1 SQVTM, CDR2 ANQGSEA. The CDR3 contains 15 residues. The V segment lost 3 bases and the J segment 1 base; nucleotides outside the gene matches: 7. The chain's CDR3 is CSVDTRGTGNTEAFF. The CDR3 DNA sequence: TGCAGCGTTGACACAAGAGGGACAGGGAACACTGAAGCTTTCTTT.

V is TRBV6-2 or TRBV6-3 and J is TRBJ2-5; 9 nucleotides agree with TRBD2. This CDR3 has 15 residues. Trimming at V came to 2 bases and at J to 8 bases, leaving 9 bases not matched to a gene. CDR1 is MNHEY, CDR2 SVGEGT, per germline. The DNA of the CDR3 is TGTGCCAGCAGTTACCGCGGTAGCGGGAGTATTACCCAGTACTTC. It is translated as CASSYRGSGSITQYF.

Here the CDR3 DNA reads TGTGCCAGTAGTACTTACGCGGACTCTGGAAACACCATATATTTT. The encoded protein is CASSTYADSGNTIYF. This sequence joins TRBV19 and TRBJ1-3; D not resolved. The V gene lost 4 bases and the J gene lost 0 bases, with 10 bases spanning the gap. This CDR3 spans 15 amino acids. Germline CDR1 and CDR2: LNHDA and SQIVND (reference sequence).

The chain is built from TRBV7-2 and TRBJ1-2; weak D call: TRBD1 (5 bases). The CDR3 spans 13 residues. Trimming pared 5 bases from V and 6 bases from J, leaving 13 bases between. Germline V gene data show CDR1 as SGHTA and CDR2 as FQGNSA. Here the CDR3 reads CASSTHGGNGYTF. DNA of the CDR3: TGTGCCAGCAGCACACACGGGGGTAATGGCTACACCTTC.

V and J are TRBV11-2 and TRBJ2-6, with D unclear. From germline, CDR1 is SGHAT and CDR2 FQNNGV. This CDR3 region has 15 residues. V was shortened by 1 base and J by 2 bases, with 6 bases between the two germline ends. CDR3 sequence (DNA): TGTGCCAGCAGCTTAGCAGCGCCTGGGGCCAACGTCCTGACTTTC. Translation: CASSLAAPGANVLTF.

V gene TRBV19 combines with J gene TRBJ2-1; D assignment may be TRBD1 or TRBD2 (5 bases each). V was pared by 2 bases and J by 5 bases, with 13 bases between. This CDR3 comprises 15 residues. Germline CDR1 is LNHDA and CDR2 is SQIVND (reference sequence). CDR3 residues: CASSITGTTHNEQFF. The DNA of the CDR3 is TGTGCCAGTAGTATAACCGGGACCACTCACAATGAGCAGTTCTTC.

This clone was seen just once. J is TRBJ1-1 and V is TRBV5-6, with D unclear. The CDR3 sequence is 12 residues long. Trimming removed 3 bases from V and 6 bases from J, with 9 bases in between. Germline V lookup: CDR1 SGHDT, CDR2 YYEEEE. The CDR3, as DNA: TGTGCCAGCAGCTCCCCAAGCGCTGAAGCTTTCTTT. Its translation: CASSSPSAEAFF.

This chain links TRBV27 with TRBJ2-7, with D unclear. The CDR3 has 12 amino acids. The germline gives CDR1 MNHEY, CDR2 SMNVEV (reference sequence). Trimming took off 4 bases at V and 4 bases at J, with 8 bases between the two ends. This CDR3 reads CASSSRIYEQYF. DNA of the CDR3: TGTGCCAGCAGTTCGCGGATTTACGAGCAGTACTTC.